This TCR beta chain was observed in a study of CD8 T cells in ankylosing spondylitis. Making use of molecular barcodes, quantitative 5'-RACE generated TCR beta libraries. Using its own MiXCR run on the 5' RACE reads, TCRdb lists one record per CDR3 protein. The table shows 250,000 or so distinct CDR3 sequences, with about 24% occurring only once. The CDR3 is made up of 12 amino acids. Trimming shortened V by 0 bases and J by 9 bases, and 6 bases separated the two germline ends. This clonotype was seen many times. Sequenced input: blood, either unsorted or a sorted T cell fraction (not recorded which). V usage is TRBV12-3 or TRBV12-4 and J usage is TRBJ2-1, with D maybe TRBD2 (6 bases). The origin of this receptor is a male donor with ankylosing spondylitis or in good health (not recorded which). CDR3 nucleotides: TGTGCCAGCAGTTTAGCGGGGGGTGAGCAGTTCTTC. It translates to CASSLAGGEQFF.